This T cell receptor beta chain derives from a study of shared T cell receptors in the human thymus. Profiled with immunoSEQ multiplex PCR; TCRdb holds only in-frame clones, not every one. Of some 760,000 clones listed, approximately 85% are singletons. As regards this clone: The sample has other DNA sequences that encode this CDR3 too.

The same data also went into a second study, on human thymus T cells. That publication notes: Corrective heart surgery yielded the resections from which the thymus tissue came.

The source of this sequence is a girl less than two years old with a congenital heart defect. The sample was thymocytes.

CDR3 coding DNA: TGTGCCAGCAGTTGGACAGGGCCCTCCTACGAGCAGTACTTC. Translating gives CASSWTGPSYEQYF. The chain recombines TRBV27 with TRBJ2-7; 8 nucleotides align to TRBD1. The CDR3 is made up of 14 amino acids. In germline, CDR1 is MNHEY, CDR2 SMNVEV (reference sequence). J gave up 0 bases and V 4 bases, and 2 bases lay outside the gene matches.